This T cell receptor (beta chain) was documented in a study of blood T cell repertoires in COVID-19. Study background: Both acute and convalescent COVID-19 samples were obtained from the United States, Italy and Spain.

The CDR3 has 16 amino acids. Trimming took 1 base from V and 3 from J, leaving 13 bases between them. The germline gives CDR1 KGHSH, CDR2 LQKENI. The protocol was immunoSEQ multiplex PCR, while the TCRdb copy is restricted to in-frame clones and leaves out a portion. The table has 13,000 to 15,000 clones, less than 90% seen once. This sequence was found in a man aged 40-50 years with active or convalescent COVID-19. The V call is TRBV18, the J call TRBJ1-3; possible D gene TRBD1, 6 bases. Sequenced sample: peripheral blood. CDR3 in amino acids: CASSPQDSVGGNTIYF. The CDR3 DNA follows: TGTGCCAGCTCACCACAGGACAGCGTGGGTGGAAACACCATATATTTT.